Described below is a single TCR beta chain sequence and its context. Antigen unknown. This entry comes from a study of shared clonotypes between healthy human individuals. Across the study: The study used three CD4 naive, three CD4 memory, two CD8 naive and one CD8 memory plate per donor.

Whole-study findings and limits: Of the naive CD4 clonotypes, around 5.2% were shared across several donors. Relative to their counterparts shared across all four donors, non-shared clonotypes exhibited diminished generation probabilities.

Healthy HIV-negative adults without recent acute infections or vaccinations served as donors. Germline lookup yields CDR1 SNHLY and CDR2 FYNNEI. Trimming stripped 11 bases from V and 0 bases from J, with 13 bases between. CDR3 size: 13 residues. Repertoires were generated with immunoSEQ multiplex PCR, while TCRdb's copy carries only in-frame clones and drops some. The profile shows some 2,400,000 clones, approximately 95% of them singletons. The sequencing sample was made of naive CD4+ T cells sorted from blood. Noted subset: CD45RA+ positively selected. The gene calls are TRBV2 and TRBJ1-1; maybe TRBD1 (5 bases). This sequence originates from a man aged 18-30 years in good health. The DNA of the CDR3 is TGTGCCGGGGGACGTAGCATGAACACTGAAGCTTTCTTT. Its protein product is CAGGRSMNTEAFF.